This TCR beta chain was captured by sequencing in a study of cytomegalovirus exposure and HLA in healthy donors. This clone was seen a single time. Its antigen is currently unknown. PCR involved 60 Vbeta and 13 Jbeta primers. Clones were read by immunoSEQ multiplex PCR, and TCRdb kept only the in-frame ones, dropping some. In the table there are about 200,000 clones, around 82% of which are singletons. The CDR3 is made up of 15 amino acids. The ends lost 3 bases at V and 6 bases at J; junction bases unmatched: 11. Germline assignment: CDR1 SGHNT and CDR2 YYREEE (reference sequence). Broader study findings: Listed as cytomegalovirus-associated were 150 or so TCR beta chains. In most subjects, TCR beta sequences reportedly gave accurate predictions of HLA-A and HLA-B alleles. Under in vitro conditions, three CMV-associated chains were confirmed as specific for CMV antigens.

J is TRBJ2-7 and V is TRBV5-4; 8 bases match TRBD1. Sequenced sample: PBMCs. This clonotype was obtained from a woman under 40 in good health and CMV-seronegative. CDR3 DNA sequence: TGTGCCAGCAGCTGGAAGACAGGGGAGTTGGGCGAGCAGTACTTC. It yields the protein CASSWKTGELGEQYF.